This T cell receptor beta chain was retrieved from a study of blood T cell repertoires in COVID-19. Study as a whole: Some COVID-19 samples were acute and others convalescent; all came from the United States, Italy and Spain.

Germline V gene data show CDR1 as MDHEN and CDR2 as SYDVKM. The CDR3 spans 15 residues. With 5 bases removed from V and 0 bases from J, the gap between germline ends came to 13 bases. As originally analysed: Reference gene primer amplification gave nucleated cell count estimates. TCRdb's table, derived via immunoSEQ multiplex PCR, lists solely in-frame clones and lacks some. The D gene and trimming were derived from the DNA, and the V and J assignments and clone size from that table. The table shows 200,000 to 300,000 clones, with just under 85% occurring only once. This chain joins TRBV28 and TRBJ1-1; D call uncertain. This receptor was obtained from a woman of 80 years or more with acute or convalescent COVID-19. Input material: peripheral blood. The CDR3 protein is CASSPPGNLNTEAFF. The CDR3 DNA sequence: TGTGCCAGCAGTCCCCCAGGAAATCTGAACACTGAAGCTTTCTTT.